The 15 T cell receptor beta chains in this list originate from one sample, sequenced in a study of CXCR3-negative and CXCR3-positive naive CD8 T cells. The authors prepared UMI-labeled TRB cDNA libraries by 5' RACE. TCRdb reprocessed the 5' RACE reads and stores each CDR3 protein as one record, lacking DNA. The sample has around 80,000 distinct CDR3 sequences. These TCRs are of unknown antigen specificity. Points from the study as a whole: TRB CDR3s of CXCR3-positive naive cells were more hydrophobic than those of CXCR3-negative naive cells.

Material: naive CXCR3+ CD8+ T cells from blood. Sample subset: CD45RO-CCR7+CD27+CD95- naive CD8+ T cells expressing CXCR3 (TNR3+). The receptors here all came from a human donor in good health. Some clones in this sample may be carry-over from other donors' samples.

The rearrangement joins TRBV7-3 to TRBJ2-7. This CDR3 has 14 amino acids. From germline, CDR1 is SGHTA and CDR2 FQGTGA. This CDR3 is CASSVTGNAYEQYF.

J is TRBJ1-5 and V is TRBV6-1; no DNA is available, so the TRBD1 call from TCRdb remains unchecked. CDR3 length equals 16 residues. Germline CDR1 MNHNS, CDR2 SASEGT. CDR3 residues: CASSEGAGGAVQPQHF.

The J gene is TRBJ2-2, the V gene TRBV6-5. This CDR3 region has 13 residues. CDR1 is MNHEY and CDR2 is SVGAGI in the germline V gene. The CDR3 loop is CASSYVAPGELFF.

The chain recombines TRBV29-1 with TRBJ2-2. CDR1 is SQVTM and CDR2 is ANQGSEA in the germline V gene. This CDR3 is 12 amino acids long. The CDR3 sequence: CTVLTNTGELFF.

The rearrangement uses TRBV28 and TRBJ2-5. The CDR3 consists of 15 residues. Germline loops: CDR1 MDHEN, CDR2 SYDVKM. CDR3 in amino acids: CASSSPRGDQETQYF.

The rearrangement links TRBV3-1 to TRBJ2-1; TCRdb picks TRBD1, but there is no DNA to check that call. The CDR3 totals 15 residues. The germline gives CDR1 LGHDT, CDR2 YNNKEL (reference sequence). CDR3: CASSQVSGGGREQFF.

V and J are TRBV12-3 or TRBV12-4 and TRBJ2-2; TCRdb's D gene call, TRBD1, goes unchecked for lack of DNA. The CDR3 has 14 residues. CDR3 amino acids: CASSHGGAPGELFF.

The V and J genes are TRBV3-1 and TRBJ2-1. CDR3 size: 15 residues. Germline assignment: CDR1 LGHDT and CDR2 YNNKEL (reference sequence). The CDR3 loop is CASSQDASPYNEQFF.

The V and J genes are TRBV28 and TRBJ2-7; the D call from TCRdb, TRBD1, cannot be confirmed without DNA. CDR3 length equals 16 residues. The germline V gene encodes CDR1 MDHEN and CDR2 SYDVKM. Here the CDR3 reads CASSPPITGAGDEQYF. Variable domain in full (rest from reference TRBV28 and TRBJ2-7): DVKVTQSSRYLVKRTGEKVFLECVQDMDHENMFWYRQDPGLGLRLIYFSYDVKMKEKGDIPEGYSVSREKKERFSLILESASTNQTSMYLCASSPPITGAGDEQYFGPGTRLTVT.

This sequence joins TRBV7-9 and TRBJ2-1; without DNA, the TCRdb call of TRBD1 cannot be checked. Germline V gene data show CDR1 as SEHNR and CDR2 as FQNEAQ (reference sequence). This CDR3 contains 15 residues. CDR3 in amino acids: CASSLYGDSYNEQFF.

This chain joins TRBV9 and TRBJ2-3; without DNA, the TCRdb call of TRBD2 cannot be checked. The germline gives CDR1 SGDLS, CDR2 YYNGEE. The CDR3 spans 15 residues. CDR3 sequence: CASSAEDSGSLTQYF.

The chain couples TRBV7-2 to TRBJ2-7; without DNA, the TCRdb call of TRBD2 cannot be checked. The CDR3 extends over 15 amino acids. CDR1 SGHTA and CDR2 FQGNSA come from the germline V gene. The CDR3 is CASSLYGTTAYEQYF.

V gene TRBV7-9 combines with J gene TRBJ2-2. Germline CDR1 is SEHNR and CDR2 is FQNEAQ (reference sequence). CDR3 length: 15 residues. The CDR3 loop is CASSLPSGSTGELFF.

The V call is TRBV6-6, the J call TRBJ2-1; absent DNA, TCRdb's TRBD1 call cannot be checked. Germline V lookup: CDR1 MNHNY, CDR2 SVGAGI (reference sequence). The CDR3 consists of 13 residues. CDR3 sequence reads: CASSYGTGNEQFF.

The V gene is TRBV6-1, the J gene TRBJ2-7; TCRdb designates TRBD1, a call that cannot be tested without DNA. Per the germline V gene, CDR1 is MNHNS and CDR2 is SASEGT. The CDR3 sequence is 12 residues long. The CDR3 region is CASTPTGPEQYF.